This TCR beta chain was profiled in a study of blood T cell repertoires in COVID-19. A Seattle source enrolled patients during active infection and followed them longitudinally. The CDR3 has 15 residues. Germline V gene lookup returns CDR1 MNHEY and CDR2 SVGAGI. V shed 5 bases and J 4 bases; nucleotides not matched to a gene: 5. Sequenced by immunoSEQ multiplex PCR; TCRdb stores in-frame clones only, minus some. The sample consists of some 240,000 clones, approximately 85% of them appearing once. This TCR derives from a woman aged 70 to 79 with COVID-19, enrolled during active disease. The chain combines TRBV6-5 with TRBJ1-2, with TRBD1 identical over 12 bases. Specimen: peripheral blood. This CDR3 is CASSPGQGAAYGYTF. The DNA for the CDR3 is TGTGCCAGCAGTCCGGGACAGGGGGCCGCCTATGGCTACACCTTC.